The next 27 T cell receptor beta chains were all read from a single sample in a study of blood T cell repertoires in COVID-19. Sequencing was performed with immunoSEQ multiplex PCR; in TCRdb, only in-frame clones are kept and a portion is missing. The sample shows about 87,000 clones, under 85% of them seen only once. The sequenced sample was peripheral blood. These receptor sequences come from a woman in her seventies with acute or convalescent COVID-19.

The rearrangement links TRBV4-1 to TRBJ1-5, with D hard to call. CDR3 length: 16 amino acids. Per germline, CDR1 MGHRA and CDR2 YSYEKL. The V end was cut by 3 bases, the J end by 4 bases, with 16 bases between. The chain's CDR3 is CASSQSGQEVNQPQHF. The DNA for the CDR3 is TGCGCCAGCAGCCAGTCAGGCCAGGAGGTAAATCAGCCCCAGCATTTT.

This clone has only a few counts. The chain uses TRBV6-6 and TRBJ1-1; no clear D. The CDR3 runs to 13 residues. V dropped 6 bases and J dropped 0 bases, with 8 bases sitting between them. Germline loops: CDR1 MNHNY, CDR2 SVGAGI (reference sequence). CDR3 protein: CASSSTVNTEAFF. As DNA, the CDR3 is TGTGCCAGCAGCTCTACAGTGAACACTGAAGCTTTCTTT.

The CDR3 sequence is CASSSQGNQPQHF. Written as DNA, the CDR3 is TGCGCCAGCAGCTCACAGGGAAATCAGCCCCAGCATTTT. The chain recombines TRBV4-1 with TRBJ1-5; D might be TRBD1 (6 bases). V dropped 5 bases and J dropped 4 bases, with 9 bases sitting between them. Germline V gives CDR1 MGHRA, CDR2 YSYEKL. The CDR3 has 13 residues.

This clone appeared once. The chain joins TRBV7-9 to TRBJ2-7; unclear D gene. The V gene lost 0 bases and the J gene lost 2 bases, with 8 bases spanning the gap. CDR1 and CDR2 (germline): SEHNR, FQNEAQ (reference sequence). This CDR3 spans 14 amino acids. This CDR3 reads CASSLASRTYEQYF. The CDR3 DNA reads as TGTGCCAGCAGCTTAGCGTCCAGGACCTACGAGCAGTACTTC.

This clone turned up a few times. The chain carries TRBV29-1 and TRBJ2-2; D might be TRBD1 (6 bases). CDR3 length: 14 amino acids. Germline V gene data show CDR1 as SQVTM and CDR2 as ANQGSEA. V lost 5 bases and J lost 0, with 10 bases in between. The CDR3 coding sequence is TGCAGCGTTAGGACAGCGGCGAACACCGGGGAGCTGTTTTTT. Protein product: CSVRTAANTGELFF.

CDR3 amino acids: CASSPNSINTEAFF. The DNA of the CDR3 is TGCGCCAGCAGCCCGAACTCTATTAACACTGAAGCTTTCTTT. This chain links TRBV5-1 with TRBJ1-1; D remains unclear. CDR3 length: 14 residues. Germline V gene lookup returns CDR1 SGHRS and CDR2 YFSETQ. V gave up 4 bases and J gave up 2 bases, with 12 bases separating them.

The chain combines TRBV19 with TRBJ1-5, with unresolved D. The V end was cut by 5 bases, the J end by 7 bases, with 21 bases between. The CDR3 covers 16 residues. Germline CDR1 and CDR2: LNHDA and SQIVND (reference sequence). The CDR3: CASSQLGAVRGQPQHF. DNA for the CDR3: TGTGCCAGTAGTCAGTTAGGCGCGGTCCGAGGGCAGCCCCAGCATTTT.

The V and J genes are TRBV3-1 (or the pseudogene TRBV3-2) and TRBJ1-3; D not resolved. Germline V gives CDR1 LGHDT, CDR2 YNNKEL (reference sequence). This CDR3 region has 15 residues. V lost 3 bases, J lost 2 bases, and 11 bases lay in between. CDR3 sequence (DNA): TGTGCCAGCAGCCAGGGCAGATATACTGGAAACACCATATATTTT. Translation gives CASSQGRYTGNTIYF.

This clone was counted a single time. V gene TRBV6-5 combines with J gene TRBJ1-4; no reliable D call. Trimming took 10 bases from V and 8 from J, leaving 17 bases between them. Per germline, CDR1 MNHEY and CDR2 SVGAGI. This CDR3 is 13 amino acids long. The CDR3 is CAIRAGISEKLFF. As DNA, the CDR3 is TGTGCCATCCGCGCAGGTATCAGCGAAAAACTGTTTTTT.

The genes are TRBV5-1 and TRBJ2-5, with D perhaps TRBD2 (6 bases). CDR3 length equals 15 residues. Germline loops: CDR1 SGHRS, CDR2 YFSETQ. V lost 3 bases and J lost 4, with 16 bases in between. The CDR3: CASSSTGVRGETQYF. The CDR3, as DNA: TGCGCCAGCAGCTCAACGGGAGTCCGGGGAGAGACCCAGTACTTC.

V is TRBV3-1 (or the pseudogene TRBV3-2) and J is TRBJ2-5; TRBD2 might be the D (6 bases). Germline V gene lookup returns CDR1 LGHDT and CDR2 YNNKEL (reference sequence). Between the trimmed V and J ends, which lost 5 bases and 7 bases, there was a span of 8 bases. The CDR3 length is 11 residues. The CDR3 nucleotides are TGTGCCAGCAGCTCCGGGGGGACCCAGTACTTC. Protein: CASSSGGTQYF.

The J gene is TRBJ1-1, the V gene TRBV24-1; TRBD1 aligns across 7 bases. Germline V gives CDR1 KGHDR, CDR2 SFDVKD. With V trimmed by 7 bases and J by 1 base, 2 bases remained unmatched. This CDR3 has 13 residues. The CDR3 is CATSGQANTEAFF. The CDR3 coding sequence is TGTGCCACCAGCGGACAGGCGAACACTGAAGCTTTCTTT.

The chain couples TRBV28 to TRBJ1-2; 7 bases map to TRBD1. V shed 9 bases and J 5 bases; nucleotides not matched to a gene: 9. This CDR3 is built from 13 residues. The germline V gene has CDR1 MDHEN and CDR2 SYDVKM. The CDR3 DNA follows: TGTGCCAGTACCTCCGGGACAGCATATGGCTACACCTTC. Translated, it gives CASTSGTAYGYTF.

The genes are TRBV28 and TRBJ2-1; TRBD2 matches 7 bases. The V segment lost 10 bases and the J segment 5 bases; nucleotides outside the gene matches: 14. The CDR3 contains 15 residues. Germline CDR1 is MDHEN and CDR2 is SYDVKM. This chain's CDR3 is CATRIGGEVHNEQFF. The CDR3, as DNA: TGTGCCACCCGGATTGGGGGGGAAGTCCACAATGAGCAGTTCTTC.

This clone was observed a few times. The chain uses TRBV19 and TRBJ1-1, with 7 bases identical to TRBD1. CDR3 size: 15 residues. Germline V gene sequence: CDR1 LNHDA, CDR2 SQIVND (reference sequence). J lost 5 bases, V lost 4 bases, and 10 bases had no gene match. CDR3 nucleotide sequence: TGTGCCAGTAGTAGGATGGGACAGTCGGGAACTGAAGCTTTCTTT. It specifies CASSRMGQSGTEAFF.

This clone appeared once. The chain employs TRBV4-1 and TRBJ2-5; D call uncertain. The CDR3 is 14 residues long. Germline CDR1 is MGHRA and CDR2 is YSYEKL. V lost 2 bases and J lost 2, with 9 bases in between. The CDR3 sequence is CASSQYQEQETQYF. The CDR3 nucleotides read TGCGCCAGCAGCCAATACCAGGAACAAGAGACCCAGTACTTC.

This clone was observed a single time. This chain uses TRBV12-3 or TRBV12-4 with TRBJ2-7; no clear D gene. Trimming stripped 5 bases from V and 3 bases from J, with 11 bases between. CDR3 length: 13 amino acids. The CDR3 loop is CASSATVDYEQYF. The CDR3, as DNA: TGTGCCAGCAGTGCCACAGTGGACTACGAGCAGTACTTC.

This clone was seen a single time. This chain connects TRBV6-1 to TRBJ1-1; no clear D gene. Trimming took 1 base from V and 10 from J, leaving 16 bases between them. This CDR3 is 14 amino acids long. Germline CDR1 MNHNS, CDR2 SASEGT. This CDR3 reads CASSEGPVPVLAFF. Here the CDR3 DNA reads TGTGCCAGCAGTGAAGGCCCTGTCCCAGTTCTAGCTTTCTTT.

The J gene is TRBJ2-2, the V gene TRBV5-1; 10 nucleotides match TRBD1. The V gene's germline CDR1 is SGHRS and CDR2 YFSETQ. CDR3 length equals 15 residues. V lost 4 bases to trimming and J lost 6 bases; unmatched junction nucleotides: 6. CDR3 nucleotides: TGCGCCAGCAGCCCCGGGACAGGGGTCGCCGGGGAGCTGTTTTTT. Encoded protein: CASSPGTGVAGELFF.

The CDR3 region has the DNA TGTGCCAGCACTCCTTCAATGACAGGGGACGTATATTTT. It encodes CASTPSMTGDVYF. V gene TRBV12-3 or TRBV12-4 combines with J gene TRBJ1-3, with 8 bases aligning to TRBD1. Unmatched junction bases numbered 13, after V lost 7 bases and J lost 14 bases. The CDR3 sequence is 13 residues long.

In this sample, this clone turned up once. The chain joins TRBV24-1 to TRBJ1-5; perhaps TRBD1 as D (6 bases). CDR3 length equals 16 residues. Germline values: CDR1 KGHDR, CDR2 SFDVKD. The V end was cut by 9 bases, the J end by 0 bases, with 17 bases between. CDR3 sequence: CATAPGGPYSNQPQHF. Here the CDR3 DNA reads TGTGCCACCGCCCCGGGGGGCCCCTATAGCAATCAGCCCCAGCATTTT.

The chain is built from TRBV5-1 and TRBJ2-3; possible D gene TRBD2, 6 bases. Germline V lookup: CDR1 SGHRS, CDR2 YFSETQ. Trimming stripped 5 bases from V and 2 bases from J, with 18 bases between. This CDR3 contains 16 residues. CDR3 nucleotides: TGCGCCAGCAGTCCCAGTCCGGGACTTTACACAGATACGCAGTATTTT. It translates to CASSPSPGLYTDTQYF.

This chain links TRBV5-5 with TRBJ1-5; possibly TRBD1 for D (6 bases). The CDR3 runs to 15 residues. Between the trimmed V and J ends, which lost 0 bases and 1 base, there was a span of 8 bases. Germline values: CDR1 SGHKS, CDR2 YYEKEE (reference sequence). CDR3 in DNA: TGTGCCAGCAGCTTGGAGGGGGGGAGCAATCAGCCCCAGCATTTT. The encoded protein is CASSLEGGSNQPQHF.

This chain uses TRBV14 with TRBJ2-1, with 7 nucleotides matching TRBD1. The V gene end was trimmed by 4 bases and the J gene end by 8 bases; junction bases not matched to a gene: 2. CDR3 length equals 12 residues. The germline V gene has CDR1 SGHDN and CDR2 FVKESK. This chain's CDR3 is CASSPTGDEQFF. The CDR3 bases are TGTGCCAGCAGCCCTACAGGGGATGAGCAGTTCTTC.

A few counts support this clone. The V and J genes are TRBV15 and TRBJ2-7; TRBD1 agrees at 10 bases. CDR3 length: 14 amino acids. The V gene end was trimmed by 5 bases and the J gene end by 4 bases; junction bases not matched to a gene: 5. Germline V gene data show CDR1 as LNHNV and CDR2 as YYDKDF (reference sequence). CDR3 region: CATSLGTGVYEQYF. The DNA for the CDR3 is TGTGCCACCAGCCTCGGGACAGGGGTGTACGAGCAGTACTTC.

This CDR3 is CASTYPGESQVAFF. CDR3 bases: TGTGCCAGCACCTACCCGGGGGAGTCCCAGGTAGCTTTCTTT. This chain joins TRBV6-6 and TRBJ1-1; TRBD1 might be the D (5 bases). The CDR3 sequence is 14 residues long. Germline CDR1 and CDR2: MNHNY and SVGAGI (reference sequence). Between the trimmed V and J ends, which lost 7 bases and 10 bases, there was a span of 22 bases.

This sequence joins TRBV19 and TRBJ1-2, with D possibly being TRBD1 (6 bases). The CDR3 totals 15 residues. CDR1 is LNHDA, CDR2 SQIVND, per germline (reference sequence). The V end was cut by 8 bases, the J end by 5 bases, with 21 bases between. The CDR3 DNA is TGTGCCAGTGGCCATGGGGAGGGAAGGGGGTATGGCTACACCTTC. This sequence encodes CASGHGEGRGYGYTF.